This T cell receptor beta chain is drawn from a study of cytomegalovirus exposure and HLA in healthy donors. About this clone: Its antigen is unidentified.

The CDR3 totals 15 residues. Germline V CDR1 and CDR2: SGHRS, YFSETQ. V lost 5 bases to trimming and J lost 2 bases, with 17 bases between them. In the PCR, 60 Vbeta and 13 Jbeta primers were used. Sequenced by immunoSEQ multiplex PCR; TCRdb stores in-frame clones only, minus some. The sample table sets out about 140,000 clones. Study findings and constraints: The sole available immune exposure information was CMV serostatus.

The sample was PBMCs. This chain links TRBV5-1 with TRBJ2-7, with D possibly TRBD1 on 6 matching bases. The sequence derives from a man in his forties in good health and CMV-seronegative. CDR3 protein: CASSYTGTTTYEQYF. CDR3 DNA sequence: TGCGCCAGCAGTTATACCGGGACAACCACCTACGAGCAGTACTTC. The complete variable domain, with remaining parts taken from reference TRBV5-1 and TRBJ2-7, reads KAGVTQTPRYLIKTRGQQVTLSCSPISGHRSVSWYQQTPGQGLQFLFEYFSETQRNKGNFPGRFSGRQFSNSRSEMNVSTLELGDSALYLCASSYTGTTTYEQYFGPGTRLTVT.